This paragraph reports one T cell receptor beta chain. Enrollment of patients from Seattle took place during active infection, with longitudinal follow-up. The data were taken from a study of blood T cell repertoires in COVID-19. Overall study: COVID-19 samples from acute and convalescent phases originated in the United States, Italy and Spain.

V lost 2 bases to trimming and J lost 1 base, with 8 bases between them. Germline CDR1 is SGHNT and CDR2 is YENEEA. This CDR3 is 14 amino acids long. Repertoires were generated with immunoSEQ multiplex PCR, while TCRdb's copy carries only in-frame clones and drops some. The sample includes 350,000 or so clones, approximately 89% of them seen just once. The V gene is TRBV11-3, the J gene TRBJ1-1; a weak D match, TRBD1 (5 bases). This sequence was found in a woman in her 30s with COVID-19, enrolled during active disease. Sequencing used peripheral blood. The CDR3 DNA sequence: TGTGCCAGCAGCTTAACCGGACAGAACACTGAAGCTTTCTTT. Protein product: CASSLTGQNTEAFF. Drawing the rest from reference TRBV11-3 and TRBJ1-1, the complete variable domain is EAGVVQSPRYKIIEKKQPVAFWCNPISGHNTLYWYLQNLGQGPELLIRYENEEAVDDSQLPKDRFSAERLKGVDSTLKIQPAELGDSAVYLCASSLTGQNTEAFFGQGTRLTVV.